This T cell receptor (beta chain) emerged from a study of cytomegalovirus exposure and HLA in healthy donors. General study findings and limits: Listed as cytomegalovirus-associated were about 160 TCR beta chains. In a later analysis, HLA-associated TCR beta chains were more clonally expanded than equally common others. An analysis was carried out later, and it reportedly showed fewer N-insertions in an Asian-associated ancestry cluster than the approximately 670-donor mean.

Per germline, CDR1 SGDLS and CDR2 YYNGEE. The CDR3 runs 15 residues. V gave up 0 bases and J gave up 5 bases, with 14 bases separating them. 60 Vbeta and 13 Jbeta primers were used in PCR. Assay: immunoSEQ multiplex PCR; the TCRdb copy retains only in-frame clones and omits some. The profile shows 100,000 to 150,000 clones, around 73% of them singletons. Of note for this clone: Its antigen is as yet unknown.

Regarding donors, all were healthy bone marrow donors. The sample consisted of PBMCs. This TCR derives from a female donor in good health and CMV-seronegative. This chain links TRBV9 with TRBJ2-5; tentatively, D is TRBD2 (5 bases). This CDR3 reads CASSVGRGFGETQYF. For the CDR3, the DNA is TGTGCCAGCAGCGTAGGGAGAGGGTTCGGTGAGACCCAGTACTTC.